A single sample is the source of the 29 T cell receptor beta chains below, sequenced in a study of cytomegalovirus exposure and HLA in healthy donors. The PCR ran on 60 Vbeta and 13 Jbeta primers. Profiling relied on immunoSEQ multiplex PCR, and the TCRdb table lists in-frame clones only, not all of them. Among roughly 180,000 clones listed, under 85% were seen once. Sequencing was performed on PBMCs. These receptor sequences come from a male donor in good health and CMV-seronegative.

This chain uses TRBV7-2 with TRBJ2-7, with 10 bases lining up with TRBD2. V lost 1 base to trimming and J lost 3 bases; unmatched junction nucleotides: 3. The CDR3 is 15 amino acids. Germline CDR1 and CDR2: SGHTA and FQGNSA. In nucleotides, the CDR3 is TGTGCCAGCAGCTTAGAGGCTAGCGGGAGCTACGAGCAGTACTTC. Translated, it gives CASSLEASGSYEQYF.

This chain uses TRBV18 with TRBJ1-3; a possible D gene is TRBD1 (6 bases). CDR3 size: 18 residues. CDR1 is KGHSH, CDR2 LQKENI, per germline. With 2 bases removed from V and 0 bases from J, the gap between germline ends came to 17 bases. The chain's CDR3 is CASSPNVFGQSSGNTIYF. CDR3 coding DNA: TGTGCCAGCTCACCAAACGTTTTCGGACAGAGCTCTGGAAACACCATATATTTT.

V gene TRBV30 combines with J gene TRBJ1-5; no clear D gene. There are 14 residues in the CDR3. CDR1 and CDR2 (germline): GTSNPN, SVGIG (reference sequence). V was clipped by 0 bases and J by 6 bases, with 12 bases between them. The CDR3 is CAWSVVQEGQPQHF. The DNA of the CDR3 is TGTGCCTGGAGTGTAGTGCAGGAGGGTCAGCCCCAGCATTTT.

This clone was seen more than once but under ten times. Written as DNA, the CDR3 is TGTGCCAGCAGCGTACTAAACCTAAACATTCAGTACTTC. Amino acid sequence: CASSVLNLNIQYF. The chain recombines TRBV7-8 with TRBJ2-4; D gene ambiguous. This CDR3 comprises 13 residues. Trimming removed 5 bases at V and 6 bases at J, with 11 bases between. Germline loops: CDR1 SGHVS, CDR2 FQNEAQ.

V is TRBV4-2 and J is TRBJ2-4, with TRBD2 as a possible D gene (5 bases). Between the trimmed V and J ends, which lost 1 base and 8 bases, there was a span of 15 bases. CDR1 is LGHNA and CDR2 is YNFKEQ in the germline V gene. The CDR3 loop spans 15 amino acids. The chain's CDR3 is CASSQALRAADIQYF. The DNA of the CDR3 is TGTGCCAGCAGCCAAGCTCTACGCGCAGCGGACATTCAGTACTTC.

Concerning this clone itself: This specimen includes other DNA sequences encoding the same CDR3. The J gene is TRBJ2-7, the V gene TRBV11-2; tentatively, D is TRBD1 (5 bases). Germline CDR1 and CDR2: SGHAT and FQNNGV. Trimming left V 1 base short and J 0 bases short, with 19 bases between. The CDR3 covers 18 residues. CDR3 sequence: CASSLGLHRKPGSYEQYF. For the CDR3, the DNA is TGTGCCAGCAGCTTAGGGCTTCACAGGAAACCCGGCTCCTACGAGCAGTACTTC.

The V and J genes are TRBV28 and TRBJ2-5; no reliable D call. Germline CDR1 is MDHEN and CDR2 is SYDVKM. This CDR3 has 13 residues. Trimming removed 5 bases at V and 5 bases at J, with 12 bases between. The CDR3 loop reads CASSDFPRETQYF. In DNA, the CDR3 is TGTGCCAGCAGTGATTTCCCCCGGGAGACCCAGTACTTC. Complete variable domain (other parts from reference TRBV28 and TRBJ2-5): DVKVTQSSRYLVKRTGEKVFLECVQDMDHENMFWYRQDPGLGLRLIYFSYDVKMKEKGDIPEGYSVSREKKERFSLILESASTNQTSMYLCASSDFPRETQYFGPGTRLLVL.

The chain is built from TRBV4-2 and TRBJ2-1, with TRBD1 identical over 8 bases. Germline V lookup: CDR1 LGHNA, CDR2 YNFKEQ. The CDR3 contains 13 residues. J lost 13 bases, V lost 3 bases, and 8 bases had no gene match. CDR3 amino acids: CASSQADRGQQFF. The DNA for the CDR3 is TGTGCCAGCAGCCAGGCCGACAGGGGACAACAGTTCTTC.

The V and J genes are TRBV9 and TRBJ2-3; the D is unclear. Per germline, CDR1 SGDLS and CDR2 YYNGEE. V gave up 4 bases and J gave up 0 bases, with 12 bases separating them. The CDR3 runs 15 residues. For the CDR3, the DNA is TGTGCCAGCAGCCCCCAGGTTCTTAGCACAGATACGCAGTATTTT. Its protein is CASSPQVLSTDTQYF. Combining the CDR3 with reference TRBV9 and TRBJ2-3 gives the whole variable domain DSGVTQTPKHLITATGQRVTLRCSPRSGDLSVYWYQQSLDQGLQFLIQYYNGEERAKGNILERFSAQQFPDLHSELNLSSLELGDSALYFCASSPQVLSTDTQYFGPGTRLTVL.

The rearrangement uses TRBV19 and TRBJ2-7; TRBD2 matches at 7 bases. CDR1 is LNHDA and CDR2 is SQIVND in the germline V gene (reference sequence). With 3 bases clipped from V and 2 bases from J, the junction kept 7 bases outside the gene matches. The CDR3 spans 15 residues. This CDR3 is CASSITLASTYEQYF. The CDR3 nucleotides are TGTGCCAGTAGTATTACACTAGCGAGCACCTACGAGCAGTACTTC.

This clone was seen only a few times. This chain joins TRBV7-9 and TRBJ1-5, with 8 bases matching TRBD1. The CDR3 runs 18 residues. Germline V gene sequence: CDR1 SEHNR, CDR2 FQNEAQ (reference sequence). Trimming removed 3 bases from V and 0 bases from J; junction bases left unmatched: 10. The CDR3 spells CASSFELLDRDSNQPQHF. Here the CDR3 DNA reads TGTGCCAGCAGCTTCGAACTCTTGGACAGGGATAGCAATCAGCCCCAGCATTTT.

The chain recombines TRBV29-1 with TRBJ1-5; 9 bases are shared with TRBD1. Germline V gives CDR1 SQVTM, CDR2 ANQGSEA. J was trimmed by 5 bases and V by 5 bases; bases with no gene match: 10. CDR3 size: 15 residues. The CDR3 coding sequence is TGCAGCGTTTCCCCCCGGGACAGGGTGGATCAGCCCCAGCATTTT. This codes for CSVSPRDRVDQPQHF.

V gene TRBV6-6 combines with J gene TRBJ1-4; D is perhaps TRBD1 (5 bases). The V end was cut by 6 bases, the J end by 8 bases, with 10 bases between. The V gene's germline CDR1 is MNHNY and CDR2 SVGAGI (reference sequence). The CDR3 is made up of 12 amino acids. CDR3 sequence reads: CASRTQGEKLFF. Written as DNA, the CDR3 is TGTGCCAGCAGGACCCAGGGAGAAAAACTGTTTTTT.

This chain uses TRBV28 with TRBJ1-1, with 8 nucleotides matching TRBD1. CDR3 length equals 16 residues. Germline CDR1 and CDR2: MDHEN and SYDVKM. V lost 5 bases and J lost 5; bases outside the gene matches: 13. The CDR3 loop reads CASSTTGQGAGTEAFF. DNA for the CDR3: TGTGCCAGCAGTACAACCGGGCAGGGGGCGGGGACTGAAGCTTTCTTT.

This chain's CDR3 is CAGSRAPGTEAFF. In DNA, the CDR3 is TGTGCCGGGTCAAGAGCCCCGGGGACTGAAGCTTTCTTT. The V call is TRBV6-6, the J call TRBJ1-1; no clear D. Trimming removed 11 bases at V and 5 bases at J, with 18 bases between. The CDR3 extends over 13 amino acids. Looked up from germline, CDR1 is MNHNY and CDR2 is SVGAGI (reference sequence).

The chain's CDR3 is CASSGGLYEQYF. The CDR3 coding sequence is TGTGCCAGTAGCGGTGGGCTCTACGAGCAGTACTTC. The rearrangement links TRBV19 to TRBJ2-7, with D unclear. This CDR3 contains 12 residues. The germline CDR1 and CDR2 sequences are LNHDA and SQIVND (reference sequence). Trimming took off 6 bases at V and 3 bases at J, with 9 bases between the two ends.

The chain employs TRBV5-1 and TRBJ1-5, with 8 nucleotides matching TRBD1. Per germline, CDR1 SGHRS and CDR2 YFSETQ. The CDR3 loop spans 13 amino acids. After removal of 2 bases from V and 5 bases from J, the junction contained 0 bases not matched to a gene. Here the CDR3 reads CASSLQGDQPQHF. CDR3 nucleotides: TGCGCCAGCAGCTTACAGGGGGATCAGCCCCAGCATTTT. Looking up the rest from reference TRBV5-1 and TRBJ1-5 gives the full variable domain: KAGVTQTPRYLIKTRGQQVTLSCSPISGHRSVSWYQQTPGQGLQFLFEYFSETQRNKGNFPGRFSGRQFSNSRSEMNVSTLELGDSALYLCASSLQGDQPQHFGDGTRLSIL.

V is TRBV27 and J is TRBJ1-5; D call uncertain. The germline CDR1 and CDR2 sequences are MNHEY and SMNVEV (reference sequence). The CDR3 is made up of 13 amino acids. Trimming took off 3 bases at V and 6 bases at J, with 9 bases between the two ends. CDR3 DNA sequence: TGTGCCAGCAGTTTGGGCCCCCTTCAGCCCCAGCATTTT. Protein sequence: CASSLGPLQPQHF.

The rearrangement uses TRBV30 and TRBJ2-5; 7 positions match TRBD1. The germline CDR1 and CDR2 sequences are GTSNPN and SVGIG (reference sequence). This CDR3 is built from 13 residues. The V segment lost 0 bases and the J segment 2 bases; nucleotides outside the gene matches: 0. CDR3 loop: CAWSVQGQETQYF. The DNA for the CDR3 is TGTGCCTGGAGTGTACAGGGGCAAGAGACCCAGTACTTC. Drawing the rest from reference TRBV30 and TRBJ2-5, the complete variable domain is SQTIHQWPATLVQPVGSPLSLECTVEGTSNPNLYWYRQAAGRGLQLLFYSVGIGQISSEVPQNLSASRPQDRQFILSSKKLLLSDSGFYLCAWSVQGQETQYFGPGTRLLVL.

The chain uses TRBV5-8 and TRBJ1-3; the D is unclear. The CDR3 contains 16 residues. Germline V gene sequence: CDR1 SGHTS, CDR2 YDEGEE. V lost 3 bases and J lost 1, with 14 bases in between. Here the CDR3 reads CASSSRTLGSGNTIYF. The CDR3 DNA reads TGTGCCAGCAGCTCGCGGACTCTTGGATCTGGAAACACCATATATTTT. The variable domain in full, with the rest retrieved from reference TRBV5-8 and TRBJ1-3, is EAGVTQSPTHLIKTRGQQATLRCSPISGHTSVYWYQQALGLGLQFLLWYDEGEERNRGNFPPRFSGRQFPNYSSELNVNALELEDSALYLCASSSRTLGSGNTIYFGEGSWLTVV.

The rearrangement uses TRBV18 and TRBJ1-5; D gene unclear. V lost 5 bases and J 2 bases, leaving 13 bases between the germline ends. The CDR3 spans 15 residues. Germline V gene sequence: CDR1 KGHSH, CDR2 LQKENI. CDR3 amino acids: CASSMASGGNQPQHF. CDR3 DNA: TGTGCCAGCTCAATGGCCTCGGGTGGCAATCAGCCCCAGCATTTT.

About this clone: Other DNA sequences in the same sample also yield this CDR3. V gene TRBV28 combines with J gene TRBJ2-7; D ambiguous. Trimming took 1 base from V and 2 from J, leaving 6 bases between them. The CDR3 consists of 13 residues. Per germline, CDR1 MDHEN and CDR2 SYDVKM. The CDR3 loop is CASSLSGPYEQYF. CDR3 sequence (DNA): TGTGCCAGCAGTTTATCAGGCCCCTACGAGCAGTACTTC.

This chain joins TRBV30 and TRBJ2-3; 10 bases match TRBD2. V lost 2 bases, J lost 3 bases, and 5 bases stayed unmatched. From germline, CDR1 is GTSNPN and CDR2 SVGIG (reference sequence). The CDR3 has 15 residues. This CDR3 reads CAWSLGTSATDTQYF. CDR3 sequence (DNA): TGTGCCTGGAGTCTCGGGACTAGCGCGACAGATACGCAGTATTTT.

The V gene is TRBV27, the J gene TRBJ2-7; D possibly corresponds to TRBD2 (6 bases). This CDR3 contains 15 residues. CDR1 is MNHEY and CDR2 is SMNVEV in the germline V gene (reference sequence). Trimming removed 0 bases at V and 2 bases at J, with 11 bases between. For the CDR3, the DNA is TGTGCCAGCAGTTTATCGGTGACGGGAGCCTACGAGCAGTACTTC. Protein: CASSLSVTGAYEQYF.

This chain uses TRBV5-1 with TRBJ1-5; D gene uncertain. This CDR3 has 15 amino acids. Germline values: CDR1 SGHRS, CDR2 YFSETQ. Trimming stripped 3 bases from V and 4 bases from J, with 14 bases between. The chain's CDR3 is CASSSSGSPNQPQHF. CDR3 sequence (DNA): TGCGCCAGCAGCTCCTCCGGGTCCCCAAATCAGCCCCAGCATTTT.

The chain recombines TRBV9 with TRBJ1-5, with a weak D call TRBD1 (5 bases). Trimming shortened V by 3 bases and J by 3 bases, and 13 bases separated the two germline ends. Looked up from germline, CDR1 is SGDLS and CDR2 is YYNGEE. The length of the CDR3 is 15 residues. The CDR3 is CASSADDSLNQPQHF. Written as DNA, the CDR3 is TGTGCCAGCAGCGCCGACGACAGCCTCAATCAGCCCCAGCATTTT.

This rearrangement joins TRBV5-1 to TRBJ2-5, with TRBD2 as a possible D gene (6 bases). Germline V gene sequence: CDR1 SGHRS, CDR2 YFSETQ. This CDR3 is 14 amino acids long. Trimming took 4 bases from V and 5 from J, leaving 15 bases between them. CDR3 loop: CASSPNPGRETQYF. CDR3 bases: TGCGCCAGCAGCCCGAATCCGGGGAGGGAGACCCAGTACTTC.

The CDR3 region is CAWAIGGSYNEQFF. In DNA form, the CDR3 reads TGTGCCTGGGCGATCGGCGGCAGCTACAATGAGCAGTTCTTC. The chain carries TRBV30 and TRBJ2-1; no definite D call. V dropped 5 bases and J dropped 3 bases, with 14 bases sitting between them. In germline, CDR1 is GTSNPN, CDR2 SVGIG (reference sequence). The CDR3 spans 14 residues.

Here the CDR3 DNA reads TGCGCCAGCAGCCCCCAACAGGGGAGAGGAAACACCATATATTTT. Its protein product is CASSPQQGRGNTIYF. V is TRBV4-1 and J is TRBJ1-3; 7 positions agree with TRBD1. CDR3 length: 15 amino acids. V shed 4 bases and J 4 bases; nucleotides not matched to a gene: 7. CDR1 and CDR2 (germline): MGHRA, YSYEKL.